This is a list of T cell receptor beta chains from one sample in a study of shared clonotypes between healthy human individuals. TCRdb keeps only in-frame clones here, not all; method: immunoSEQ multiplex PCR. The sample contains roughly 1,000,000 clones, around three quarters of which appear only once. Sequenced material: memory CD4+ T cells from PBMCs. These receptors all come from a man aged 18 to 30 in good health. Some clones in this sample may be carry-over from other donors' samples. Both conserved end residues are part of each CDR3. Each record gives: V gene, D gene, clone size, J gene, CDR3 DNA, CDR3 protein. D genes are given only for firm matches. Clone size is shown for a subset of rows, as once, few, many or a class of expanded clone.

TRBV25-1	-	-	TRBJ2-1	TGTGCCAGCACGGGGTTCAATGAGCAGTTCTTC	CASTGFNEQFF
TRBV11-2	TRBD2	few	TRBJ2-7	TGTGCCAGCAGCCCCTTGAGGCGGGAGGGCTCCTACGAGCAGTACTTC	CASSPLRREGSYEQYF
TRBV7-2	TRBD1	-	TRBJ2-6	TGTGCCAGCAGCTCGGGACAGGCTGGGGCCAACGTCCTGACTTTC	CASSSGQAGANVLTF
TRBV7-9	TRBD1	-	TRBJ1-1	TGTGCCAGCAACCCAGGGGGCAAGACTGAAGCTTTCTTT	CASNPGGKTEAFF
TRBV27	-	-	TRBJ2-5	TGTGCCAGCCGACAGGGAGGGGAGACCCAGTACTTC	CASRQGGETQYF
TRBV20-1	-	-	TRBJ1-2	TGCAGTGCTAGAGAACAGGGCGAGGGGACCTTC	CSAREQGEGTF
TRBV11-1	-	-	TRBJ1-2	TGTGCCAGCAGACATCGGACAGACCCTAACTATGGCTACACCTTC	CASRHRTDPNYGYTF
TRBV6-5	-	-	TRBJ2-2	TGTGCCAGCACCTTAGGTCGATTCACCGGGGAGCTGTTTTTT	CASTLGRFTGELFF
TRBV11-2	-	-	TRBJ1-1	TGTGCCAGCAGCTTATTTGGACAGAGTAACACTGAAGCTTTCTTT	CASSLFGQSNTEAFF
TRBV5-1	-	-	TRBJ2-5	TGCGCCAGCAGCTTTAGCTCAGTCCAAGAGACCCAGTACTTC	CASSFSSVQETQYF
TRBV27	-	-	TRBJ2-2	TGTGCCAGCAGCCGGAGGGGGATAATGAACACCGGGGAGCTGTTTTTT	CASSRRGIMNTGELFF
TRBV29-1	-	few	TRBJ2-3	TGCAGCGAGGACACAGATACGCAGTATTTT	CSEDTDTQYF
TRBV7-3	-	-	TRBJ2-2	TGTGCCAGCAGCTTACAGGGTCTCCAGGCCGGGGAGCTGTTTTTT	CASSLQGLQAGELFF
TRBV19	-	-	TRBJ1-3	TGTGCCAGTAGTCCCACGCCTGGAAACACCATATATTTT	CASSPTPGNTIYF
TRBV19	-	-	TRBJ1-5	TGTGCCAGTAGTATAGTACGGGGGGGCAATCAGCCCCAGCATTTT	CASSIVRGGNQPQHF
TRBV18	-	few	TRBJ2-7	TGTGCCAGCTCACCGGTCTACGAGCAGTACTTC	CASSPVYEQYF
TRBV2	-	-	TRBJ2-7	TGTGCCAGCAGCGCTTCAGCAGGGGCGGCCTACGAGCAGTACTTC	CASSASAGAAYEQYF
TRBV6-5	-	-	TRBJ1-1	TGTGCCAGCATTGGGCTGAAGGAGAACACTGAAGCTTTCTTT	CASIGLKENTEAFF
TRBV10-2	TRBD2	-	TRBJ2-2	TGCGCCAGCAGGGGGGTGGGAGGGCCAACCGGGGAGCTGTTTTTT	CASRGVGGPTGELFF
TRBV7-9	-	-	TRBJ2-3	TGTGCCAGCAGCTTAGGGGGAGTACGAGATACGCAGTATTTT	CASSLGGVRDTQYF
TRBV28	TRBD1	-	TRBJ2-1	TGTGCCAGCAGCCGCAAACAGGGGCGCAACAATGAGCAGTTCTTC	CASSRKQGRNNEQFF
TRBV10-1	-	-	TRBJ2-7	TGCGCCAGCGGGCAGCCTGACGAGCAGTACTTC	CASGQPDEQYF
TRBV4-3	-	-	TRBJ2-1	TGCGCCAGCAGCCAAGAACAGGTAGGAGAGCAGTTCTTC	CASSQEQVGEQFF
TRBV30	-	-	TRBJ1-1	TGTGCCTGGAGTCGCCTTGAGAACACTGAAGCTTTCTTT	CAWSRLENTEAFF
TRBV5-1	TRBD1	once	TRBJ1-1	TGCGCCAGCAGCTCAGCTCAGGGGGAGAACACTGAAGCTTTCTTT	CASSSAQGENTEAFF
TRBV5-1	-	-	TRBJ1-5	TGCGCCAGCAGCCCGGAAGGGGAGTGGGGGAATCAGCCCCAGCATTTT	CASSPEGEWGNQPQHF
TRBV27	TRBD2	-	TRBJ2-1	TGTGCCAGCAGAAAGTCGGGGGGACTAGCGGGAGACAATGAGCAGTTCTTC	CASRKSGGLAGDNEQFF
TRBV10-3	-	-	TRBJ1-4	TGTGCCTCCCGGGGCTTATCGGAAGAAAAACTGTTTTTT	CASRGLSEEKLFF
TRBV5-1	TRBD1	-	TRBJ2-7	TGCGCCAGCCGGGCGACAGGGAATTCCTACGAGCAGTACTTC	CASRATGNSYEQYF
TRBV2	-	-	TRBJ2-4	TGTGCCAGCACCAATGGCGGGGTCCGGAACATTCAGTACTTC	CASTNGGVRNIQYF
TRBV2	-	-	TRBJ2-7	TGTGCCAGCAGTGAAGCGGTCCCCTACGAGCAGTACTTC	CASSEAVPYEQYF
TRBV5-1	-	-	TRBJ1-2	TGCGCCAGCAGCTTGGTACCGTCCGGGGAGAACGGCTACACCTTC	CASSLVPSGENGYTF
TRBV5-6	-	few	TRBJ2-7	TGTGCCAGCAGCTTGGGCTGGAGTGGGAGCCGGAAGTCCTACGAGCAGTACTTC	CASSLGWSGSRKSYEQYF
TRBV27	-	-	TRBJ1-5	TGTGCCAGCAACCGACAGACCTATCAGCCCCAGCATTTT	CASNRQTYQPQHF
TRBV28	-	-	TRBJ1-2	TGTGCCAGCAGTTTTGTCCAGAGTAACTATGGCTACACCTTC	CASSFVQSNYGYTF
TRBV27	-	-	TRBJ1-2	TGTGCCAGCACCCAGAAGCCGGGACGATACTATGGCTACACCTTC	CASTQKPGRYYGYTF
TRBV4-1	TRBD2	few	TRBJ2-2	TGCGCCAGCAGCCAAGGAATAGCGGGAGTAACCGGGGAGCTGTTTTTT	CASSQGIAGVTGELFF
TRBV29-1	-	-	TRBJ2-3	TGCAGCGTTGACAGGGGTAAAAGGGATACGCAGTATTTT	CSVDRGKRDTQYF
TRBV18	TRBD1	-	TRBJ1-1	TGTGCCAGCTCACCCCGGGGGACAGGGTTGAACACTGAAGCTTTCTTT	CASSPRGTGLNTEAFF
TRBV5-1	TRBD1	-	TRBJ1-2	TGCGCCAGCAGCTTGAAGTTGTTGGGACAGGGGTTCTATGGCTACACCTTC	CASSLKLLGQGFYGYTF
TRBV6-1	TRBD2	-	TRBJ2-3	TGTGCCGGAAGCGGGGACACAGATACGCAGTATTTT	CAGSGDTDTQYF
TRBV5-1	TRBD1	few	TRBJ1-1	TGCGCCAGCAGCTCGGGACAGAAGAACACTGAAGCTTTCTTT	CASSSGQKNTEAFF
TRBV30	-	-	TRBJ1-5	TGTGCATTGGAGGGCGGGGAAGGCCAGCCCCAGCATTTT	CALEGGEGQPQHF
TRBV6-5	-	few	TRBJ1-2	TGTGCCAGCAGTTACAGGAGGGAGGACTATGGCTACACCTTC	CASSYRREDYGYTF
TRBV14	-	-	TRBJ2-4	TGTGCCAGCACTCCTCTGGCTACCCGACCTAAAAACATTCAGTACTTC	CASTPLATRPKNIQYF
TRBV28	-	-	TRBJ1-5	TGTGCCAGCATTTCATGGGGATCTATAAGCAATCAGCCCCAGCATTTT	CASISWGSISNQPQHF
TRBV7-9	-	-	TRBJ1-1	TGTGCCAGCAGCCCGTGGGCTGAAGCTTTCTTT	CASSPWAEAFF
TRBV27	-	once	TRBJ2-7	TGTGCCAGCAGTATAACCGGGTTTCCCTACGAGCAGTACTTC	CASSITGFPYEQYF